The table lists the clone carrying this TCR beta chain with a count of one. The antigen is unknown. The data belong to a study of Graves' ophthalmopathy and Graves' hyperthyroidism. At the level of the study: Prior to any treatment, peripheral blood was collected at the time of initial diagnosis.

The study amplified TCR beta CDR3 regions using RNA transcripts. First-round RT-PCR relied on HTBI primers, and a second-round multiplex PCR came next. TCRdb reprocessed the multiplex PCR reads via MiXCR and lists one record per CDR3 protein. Here the sample spans over 45,000 distinct CDR3 sequences, 50% being singletons. Study outcomes and limitations: The blood repertoire also included most expanded thyroid clonotypes above 0.001 frequency. At about 69% sensitivity and approximately 74% specificity, the model predicted progression of the ophthalmopathy.

The sequencing sample was made of peripheral blood. The receptor was isolated from an adult man with Graves' ophthalmopathy.

CDR3 nucleotide sequence: TGTGCCAGCAGCTTATTTCGGAAGACCCAGTACTTC. As protein: CASSLFRKTQYF. This chain uses TRBV13 with TRBJ2-5; the D is unclear. There are 12 residues in the CDR3. Trimming shortened V by 2 bases and J by 6 bases, and 7 bases separated the two germline ends. Germline V CDR1 and CDR2: PRHDT, FYEKMQ (reference sequence).